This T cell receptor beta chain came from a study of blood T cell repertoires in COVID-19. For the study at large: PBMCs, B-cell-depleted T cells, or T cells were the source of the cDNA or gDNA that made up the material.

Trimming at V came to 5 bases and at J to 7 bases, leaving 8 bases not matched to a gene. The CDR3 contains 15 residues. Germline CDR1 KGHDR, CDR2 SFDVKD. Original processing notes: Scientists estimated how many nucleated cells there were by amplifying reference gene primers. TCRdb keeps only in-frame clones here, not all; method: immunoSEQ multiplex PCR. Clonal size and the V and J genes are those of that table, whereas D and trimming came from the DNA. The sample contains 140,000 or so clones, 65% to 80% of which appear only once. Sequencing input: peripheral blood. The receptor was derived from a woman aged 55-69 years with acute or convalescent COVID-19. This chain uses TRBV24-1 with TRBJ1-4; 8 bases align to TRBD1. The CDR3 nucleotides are TGTGCCACCAGTGCTGGACAGGGACCGGGTGAAAAACTGTTTTTT. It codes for CATSAGQGPGEKLFF.